The TCR beta chain described here comes from a study of T cell responses to AZD1222 COVID-19 vaccine. Study-wide results and caveats: Nearly half of spike-specific TCRs reportedly target unmutated variant regions. Clonal diversity was possibly underestimated; the donors were predominantly white British and more often female. Receipt of two AZD1222 doses was followed by a rise in Spike-specific TCR breadth and depth.

CDR3 length: 15 amino acids. The V gene's germline CDR1 is SGHKS and CDR2 YYEKEE (reference sequence). V was pared by 3 bases and J by 5 bases, with 17 bases between. The table lists this clone with a few counts. Its antigen is still unknown. Method: immunoSEQ multiplex PCR; TCRdb's copy keeps in-frame clones and lacks some. The sample lists about 120,000 clones; 70% to 85% were seen once. The rearrangement joins TRBV5-5 to TRBJ1-1; D may be TRBD1 (5 bases). This sample comprised peripheral blood, obtained on day 0 of AZD1222 vaccination. This receptor was taken from an adult in good health. CDR3 region: CASSSGTAVRTEAFF. The CDR3 DNA sequence: TGTGCCAGCAGCTCGGGGACTGCCGTGAGGACTGAAGCTTTCTTT.